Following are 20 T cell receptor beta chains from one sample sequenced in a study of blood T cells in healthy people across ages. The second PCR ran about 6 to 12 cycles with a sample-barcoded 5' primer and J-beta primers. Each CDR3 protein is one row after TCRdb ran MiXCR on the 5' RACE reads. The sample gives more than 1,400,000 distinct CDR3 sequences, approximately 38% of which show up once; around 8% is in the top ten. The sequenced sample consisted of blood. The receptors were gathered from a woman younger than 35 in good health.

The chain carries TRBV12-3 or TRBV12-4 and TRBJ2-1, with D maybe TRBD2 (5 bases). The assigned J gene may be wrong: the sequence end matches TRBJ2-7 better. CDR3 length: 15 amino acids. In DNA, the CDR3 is TGTGCCAGCAGTTTACACGGGAATTCCTACAATGAGCAGTACTTC. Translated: CASSLHGNSYNEQYF.

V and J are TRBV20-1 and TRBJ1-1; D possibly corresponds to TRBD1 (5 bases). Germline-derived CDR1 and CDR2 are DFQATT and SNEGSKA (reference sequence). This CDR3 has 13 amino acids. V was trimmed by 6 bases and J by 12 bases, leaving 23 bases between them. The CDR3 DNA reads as TGCAGTGCCACGCGGATTTTAGCCGGGACCCCTTTCTTT. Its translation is CSATRILAGTPFF.

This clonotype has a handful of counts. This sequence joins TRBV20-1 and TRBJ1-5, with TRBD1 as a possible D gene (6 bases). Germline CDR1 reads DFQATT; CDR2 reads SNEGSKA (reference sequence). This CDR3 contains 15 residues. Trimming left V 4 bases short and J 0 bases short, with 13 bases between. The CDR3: CSATGGGDSNQPQHF. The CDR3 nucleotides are TGCAGTGCTACCGGAGGGGGGGATAGCAATCAGCCCCAGCATTTT.

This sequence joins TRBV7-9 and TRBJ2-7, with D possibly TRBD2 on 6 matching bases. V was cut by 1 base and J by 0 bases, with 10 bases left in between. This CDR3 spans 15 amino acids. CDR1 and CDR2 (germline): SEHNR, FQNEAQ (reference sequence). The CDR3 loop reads CASSLGGVISYEQYF. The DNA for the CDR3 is TGTGCCAGCAGCTTAGGGGGGGTTATCTCCTACGAGCAGTACTTC.

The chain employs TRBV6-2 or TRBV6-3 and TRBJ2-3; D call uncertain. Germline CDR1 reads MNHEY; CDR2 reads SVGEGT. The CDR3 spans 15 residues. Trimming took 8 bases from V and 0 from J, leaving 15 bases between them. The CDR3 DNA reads TGTGCCAGCTGTCCGTGGCCAGCGAGCACAGATACGCAGTATTTT. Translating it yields CASCPWPASTDTQYF.

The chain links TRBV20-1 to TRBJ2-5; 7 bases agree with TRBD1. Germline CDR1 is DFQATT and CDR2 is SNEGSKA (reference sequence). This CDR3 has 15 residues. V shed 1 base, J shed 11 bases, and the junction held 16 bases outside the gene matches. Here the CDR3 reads CSARAPWTGTREQYF. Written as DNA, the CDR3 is TGCAGTGCTAGAGCCCCCTGGACAGGAACTAGGGAGCAGTACTTC.

The CDR3 spells CASSLEAAFDEQYF. DNA of the CDR3: TGCGCCAGCAGCTTGGAAGCAGCATTTGACGAGCAGTACTTC. The V and J genes are TRBV5-1 and TRBJ2-7; D gene ambiguous. In germline, CDR1 is SGHRS, CDR2 YFSETQ. Trimming pared 0 bases from V and 5 bases from J, leaving 12 bases between. This CDR3 is 14 amino acids long.

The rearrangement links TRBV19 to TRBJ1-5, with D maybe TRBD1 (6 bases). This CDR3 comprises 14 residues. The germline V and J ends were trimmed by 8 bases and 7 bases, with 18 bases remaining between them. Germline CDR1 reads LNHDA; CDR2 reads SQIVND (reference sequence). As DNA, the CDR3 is TGTGCCAGTTCCTACAGGGAGTCATGGCAGCCCCAGCATTTT. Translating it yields CASSYRESWQPQHF.

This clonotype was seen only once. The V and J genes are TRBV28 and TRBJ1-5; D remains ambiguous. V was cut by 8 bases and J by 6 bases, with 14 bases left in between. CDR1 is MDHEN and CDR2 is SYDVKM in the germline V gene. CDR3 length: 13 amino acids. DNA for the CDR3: TGTGCCAGCTCCATAGGGAGTGGTCAGCCCCAGCATTTT. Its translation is CASSIGSGQPQHF.

DNA for the CDR3: TGTGCCAGCAGCCCCTCCCCGCAAGCCTCCTACGAGCAGTACTTC. It is translated as CASSPSPQASYEQYF. The V and J genes are TRBV7-7 and TRBJ2-5, with no clear D. Gene TRBJ2-7 matches the end of the DNA better, so the J call may be wrong. The length of the CDR3 is 15 residues. Germline V gene data show CDR1 as SSHAT and CDR2 as FNYEAQ (reference sequence).

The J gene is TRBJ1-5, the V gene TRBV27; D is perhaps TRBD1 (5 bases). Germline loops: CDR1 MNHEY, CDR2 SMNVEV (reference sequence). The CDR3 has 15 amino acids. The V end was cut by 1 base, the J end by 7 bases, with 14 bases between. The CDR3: CASSLLAPTVQPQHF. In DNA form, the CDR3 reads TGTGCCAGCAGTTTATTGGCCCCGACAGTCCAGCCCCAGCATTTT.

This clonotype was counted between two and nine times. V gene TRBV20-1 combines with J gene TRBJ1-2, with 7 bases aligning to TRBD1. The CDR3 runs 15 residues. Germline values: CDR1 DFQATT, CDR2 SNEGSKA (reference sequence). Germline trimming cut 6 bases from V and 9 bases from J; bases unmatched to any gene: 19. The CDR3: CSATPGTGVDRSYTF. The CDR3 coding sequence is TGCAGTGCCACTCCCGGGACGGGCGTGGACAGGAGCTACACCTTC.

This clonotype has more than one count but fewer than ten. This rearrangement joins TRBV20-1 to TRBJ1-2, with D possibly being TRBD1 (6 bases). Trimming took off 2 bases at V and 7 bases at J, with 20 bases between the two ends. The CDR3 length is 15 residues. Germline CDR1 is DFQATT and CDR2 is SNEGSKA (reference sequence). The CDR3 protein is CSARFLGGAQFGYTF. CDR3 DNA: TGCAGTGCTAGATTTCTAGGGGGGGCTCAGTTTGGCTACACCTTC.

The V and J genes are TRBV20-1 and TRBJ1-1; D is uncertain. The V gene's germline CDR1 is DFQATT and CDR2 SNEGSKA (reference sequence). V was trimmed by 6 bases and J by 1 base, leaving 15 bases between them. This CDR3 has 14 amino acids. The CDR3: CSADHRESNTEAFF. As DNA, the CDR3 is TGCAGTGCGGACCATAGGGAGTCGAACACTGAAGCTTTCTTT.

CDR3 bases: TGTGCCAGCAGTTATATCTTTGGGGGGGGCCCATATGGCTACACCTTC. Amino acid sequence: CASSYIFGGGPYGYTF. The rearrangement links TRBV6-9 to TRBJ1-2; maybe TRBD1 (6 bases). Trimming cost V 2 bases and J 5 bases, with 18 bases left between them. CDR1 MNHGY and CDR2 SVAAGI come from the germline V gene. The CDR3 totals 16 residues.

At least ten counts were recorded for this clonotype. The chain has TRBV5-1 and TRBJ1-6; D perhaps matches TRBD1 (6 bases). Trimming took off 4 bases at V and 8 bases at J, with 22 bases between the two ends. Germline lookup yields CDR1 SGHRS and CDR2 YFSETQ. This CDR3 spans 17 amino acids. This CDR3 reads CASSRTAQQIWDSPLHF. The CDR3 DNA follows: TGCGCCAGCAGCCGGACAGCGCAACAGATCTGGGATTCACCCCTCCACTTT.

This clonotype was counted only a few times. In DNA, the CDR3 is TGCGCCAGCAGCTACGCTGCCGGGACAGGGGACAACATTCAGTACTTC. Its translation is CASSYAAGTGDNIQYF. The chain recombines TRBV5-1 with TRBJ2-4, with 10 bases that match TRBD1. Germline V gives CDR1 SGHRS, CDR2 YFSETQ. Trimming removed 3 bases from V and 7 bases from J; junction bases left unmatched: 10. The CDR3 spans 16 residues.

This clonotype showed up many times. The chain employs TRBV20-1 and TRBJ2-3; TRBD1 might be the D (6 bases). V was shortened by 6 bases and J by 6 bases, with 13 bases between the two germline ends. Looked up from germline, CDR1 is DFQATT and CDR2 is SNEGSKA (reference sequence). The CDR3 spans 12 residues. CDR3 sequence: CSAPQGLDTQYF. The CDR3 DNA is TGCAGTGCGCCCCAGGGGCTTGATACGCAGTATTTT.

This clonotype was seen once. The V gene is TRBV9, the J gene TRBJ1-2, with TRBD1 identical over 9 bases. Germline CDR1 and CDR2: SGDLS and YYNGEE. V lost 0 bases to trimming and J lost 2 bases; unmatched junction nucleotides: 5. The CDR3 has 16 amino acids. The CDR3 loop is CASSVVLGQGNYGYTF. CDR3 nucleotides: TGTGCCAGCAGCGTAGTATTGGGACAGGGAAACTATGGCTACACCTTC. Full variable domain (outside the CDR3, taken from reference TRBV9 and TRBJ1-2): DSGVTQTPKHLITATGQRVTLRCSPRSGDLSVYWYQQSLDQGLQFLIQYYNGEERAKGNILERFSAQQFPDLHSELNLSSLELGDSALYFCASSVVLGQGNYGYTFGSGTRLTVV.

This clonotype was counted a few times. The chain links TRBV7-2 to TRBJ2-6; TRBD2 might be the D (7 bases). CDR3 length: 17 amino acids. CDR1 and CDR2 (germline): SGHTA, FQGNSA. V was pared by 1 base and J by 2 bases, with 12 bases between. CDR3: CASSLGSGGAGANVLTF. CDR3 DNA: TGTGCCAGCAGCTTAGGATCGGGGGGCGCTGGGGCCAACGTCCTGACTTTC. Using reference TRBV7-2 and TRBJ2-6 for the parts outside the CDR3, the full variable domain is GAGVSQSPSNKVTEKGKDVELRCDPISGHTALYWYRQSLGQGLEFLIYFQGNSAPDKSGLPSDRFSAERTGGSVSTLTIQRTQQEDSAVYLCASSLGSGGAGANVLTFGAGSRLTVL.